This paragraph covers one TCR beta chain sequence. This specimen belongs to a study of radiation and T cells in renal cell carcinoma. Described time point: blood 2 weeks post-SBRT. Treatment defined: 15 Gy SBRT to primary tumor, nephrectomy 4 weeks later. Libraries were prepared by immunoSEQ multiplex PCR; TCRdb keeps only in-frame clonotypes and omits some of them. This sample has some 58,000 clones; roughly four fifths occur once, and the top ten carry approximately 7%. CDR1 MNHNS and CDR2 SASEGT come from the germline V gene. The CDR3 has 14 amino acids. V was pared by 10 bases and J by 6 bases, with 19 bases between.

The chain couples TRBV6-1 to TRBJ1-5, with D tentatively TRBD1 (5 bases). This clonotype was obtained from a man aged 55 to 70 with renal cell carcinoma. Sequences were derived from blood, sampled from a patient whose treatment included radiotherapy and nephrectomy. The CDR3 reads CATLNGGGGQPQHF. The CDR3, as DNA: TGTGCCACCCTGAACGGGGGGGGTGGTCAGCCCCAGCATTTT.